These 23 T cell receptor beta chains share one sample of origin, sequenced in a study of T cell changes during pregnancy in multiple sclerosis. Repertoires were generated with immunoSEQ multiplex PCR, while TCRdb's copy carries only in-frame clones and drops some. The table lists approximately 30,000 clones, approximately 90% of them singletons. This material consisted of CD8+ T cells from peripheral blood mononuclear cells, taken before pregnancy. The origin of the receptors is a female donor with multiple sclerosis, enrolled in a pregnancy study.

CDR3 nucleotide sequence: TGTGCCAGCAGCTCTGGGGGCGGTTATGGAAACACCATATATTTT. This gives the protein CASSSGGGYGNTIYF. This chain uses TRBV5-5 with TRBJ1-3, with D perhaps TRBD1 (6 bases). This CDR3 is 15 amino acids long. Germline CDR1 and CDR2: SGHKS and YYEKEE (reference sequence). V lost 3 bases to trimming and J lost 3 bases, with 13 bases between them.

J is TRBJ2-7 and V is TRBV2; a possible D gene is TRBD1 (6 bases). Trimming cost V 7 bases and J 6 bases, with 13 bases left between them. Germline V gene lookup returns CDR1 SNHLY and CDR2 FYNNEI. The CDR3 length is 12 residues. CDR3 sequence: CASMGASGEQYF. The CDR3 nucleotides are TGTGCCAGCATGGGGGCGTCAGGCGAGCAGTACTTC.

This chain uses TRBV19 with TRBJ2-5, with no clear D. The CDR3 totals 13 residues. Per germline, CDR1 LNHDA and CDR2 SQIVND (reference sequence). V shed 3 bases and J shed 5 bases, with 10 bases lying between them. The CDR3 DNA is TGTGCCAGTAGTATCGGAGCCGCGGAGACCCAGTACTTC. It encodes CASSIGAAETQYF. The full variable domain, in which reference TRBV19 and TRBJ2-5 provide the parts outside the CDR3, is DGGITQSPKYLFRKEGQNVTLSCEQNLNHDAMYWYRQDPGQGLRLIYYSQIVNDFQKGDIAEGYSVSREKKESFPLTVTSAQKNPTAFYLCASSIGAAETQYFGPGTRLLVL.

The chain couples TRBV29-1 to TRBJ1-1; D is perhaps TRBD1 (5 bases). Trimming took 4 bases from V and 1 from J, leaving 16 bases between them. The CDR3 length is 15 residues. Germline values: CDR1 SQVTM, CDR2 ANQGSEA. CDR3 DNA: TGCAGCGTTGTACAGGACCTTGATTCGAACACTGAAGCTTTCTTT. Translation: CSVVQDLDSNTEAFF.

V gene TRBV19 combines with J gene TRBJ1-5, with 8 positions matching TRBD1. The germline V gene encodes CDR1 LNHDA and CDR2 SQIVND (reference sequence). CDR3 length: 13 residues. V dropped 9 bases and J dropped 5; count of bases not matched to a gene: 6. For the CDR3, the DNA is TGTGCCAGCTCGACAGGGGATGATCAGCCCCAGCATTTT. As protein: CASSTGDDQPQHF.

The chain has TRBV27 and TRBJ1-4; D unclear. The CDR3 is 14 amino acids. V lost 6 bases and J 2 bases, leaving 10 bases between the germline ends. CDR1 is MNHEY, CDR2 SMNVEV, per germline (reference sequence). CDR3 loop: CASSRVGTNEKLFF. The CDR3 bases are TGTGCCAGCAGCCGGGTTGGGACTAATGAAAAACTGTTTTTT.

V is TRBV4-2 and J is TRBJ2-7; 8 bases are shared with TRBD2. Germline-derived CDR1 and CDR2 are LGHNA and YNFKEQ. Trimming cost V 3 bases and J 6 bases; bases outside gene matches: 13. CDR3 length equals 16 residues. CDR3 protein: CASSQEIGTSSLEQYF. The CDR3 region has the DNA TGTGCCAGCAGCCAGGAAATCGGGACTAGTTCTCTCGAGCAGTACTTC.

The chain couples TRBV6-4 to TRBJ2-3; TRBD2 is a possible D gene (6 bases). Per germline, CDR1 MRHNA and CDR2 SNTAGT. This CDR3 spans 15 amino acids. V shed 2 bases and J shed 0 bases, with 9 bases lying between them. CDR3 bases: TGTGCCAGCAGTGACGACGCGGGAAGCACAGATACGCAGTATTTT. Translation: CASSDDAGSTDTQYF.

CDR3 nucleotides: TGTGCCATTCCCGAGGGGGAGGCCAACGTCCTGACTTTC. As protein: CAIPEGEANVLTF. The chain recombines TRBV6-1 with TRBJ2-6; D is perhaps TRBD1 (6 bases). The CDR3 runs 13 residues. Trimming shortened V by 10 bases and J by 6 bases, and 13 bases separated the two germline ends. Germline loops: CDR1 MNHNS, CDR2 SASEGT.

This clone was counted once. The chain combines TRBV5-4 with TRBJ2-7; D ambiguous. CDR1 and CDR2 from the germline V gene are SGHNT and YYREEE (reference sequence). V was trimmed by 1 base and J by 7 bases, leaving 12 bases between them. The CDR3 has 13 residues. The CDR3 loop reads CASSLYSPEEQYF. In DNA form, the CDR3 reads TGTGCCAGCAGCTTGTATTCCCCTGAGGAGCAGTACTTC.

This chain joins TRBV6-6 and TRBJ2-3, with 8 bases matching TRBD2. Germline lookup yields CDR1 MNHNY and CDR2 SVGAGI (reference sequence). This CDR3 spans 13 amino acids. The V segment lost 5 bases and the J segment 5 bases; nucleotides outside the gene matches: 3. The CDR3 region is CASSAAGGDTQYF. In DNA form, the CDR3 reads TGTGCCAGCAGTGCTGCGGGGGGAGATACGCAGTATTTT.

The chain has TRBV7-2 and TRBJ2-7; a weak D match, TRBD2 (5 bases). V lost 4 bases, J lost 0 bases, and 13 bases lay in between. The CDR3 runs 15 residues. CDR1 is SGHTA and CDR2 is FQGNSA in the germline V gene. The CDR3 DNA follows: TGTGCCAGCAGCTCGAGACTAACAAGCTCCTACGAGCAGTACTTC. Translated: CASSSRLTSSYEQYF.

The V call is TRBV5-8, the J call TRBJ2-1; 8 bases fit TRBD2. Trimming at V came to 4 bases and at J to 7 bases, leaving 16 bases not matched to a gene. Germline V gene data show CDR1 as SGHTS and CDR2 as YDEGEE. The CDR3 is made up of 17 amino acids. This CDR3 is CASSPGPKRETSNEQFF. The CDR3 DNA reads TGTGCCAGCAGCCCGGGTCCGAAGCGGGAGACAAGTAATGAGCAGTTCTTC.

This sequence joins TRBV2 and TRBJ1-2; 9 bases fit TRBD1. J was trimmed by 8 bases and V by 3 bases; bases with no gene match: 7. This CDR3 is built from 14 residues. Looked up from germline, CDR1 is SNHLY and CDR2 is FYNNEI. CDR3 coding DNA: TGTGCCAGCAGTGACGTACAGGGGGCGCTCGGCTACACCTTC. Translation gives CASSDVQGALGYTF.

This sequence joins TRBV27 and TRBJ1-1, with 7 bases matching TRBD1. Germline assignment: CDR1 MNHEY and CDR2 SMNVEV (reference sequence). CDR3 length: 14 amino acids. V was pared by 4 bases and J by 3 bases, with 5 bases of the junction left unmatched. CDR3 nucleotide sequence: TGTGCCAGCAGTTGGAAAGGGGGCGACACTGAAGCTTTCTTT. Protein sequence: CASSWKGGDTEAFF.

In this sample, this clone turned up a few times. The chain employs TRBV6-4 and TRBJ2-1; TRBD2 matches 8 bases. CDR3 size: 16 residues. Germline V lookup: CDR1 MRHNA, CDR2 SNTAGT. V was clipped by 3 bases and J by 0 bases; unmatched bases: 4. In DNA form, the CDR3 reads TGTGCCAGCAGTGATCTAGCGGGTAGCTCCTACAATGAGCAGTTCTTC. Encoded protein: CASSDLAGSSYNEQFF.

The genes are TRBV27 and TRBJ1-1; possible D gene TRBD1, 6 bases. Trimming pared 2 bases from V and 3 bases from J, leaving 10 bases between. CDR3 length equals 14 residues. Looked up from germline, CDR1 is MNHEY and CDR2 is SMNVEV (reference sequence). The CDR3 nucleotides read TGTGCCAGCAGTTTAGACAGGAAATACACTGAAGCTTTCTTT. This translates into CASSLDRKYTEAFF.

The rearrangement joins TRBV30 to TRBJ2-1, with 9 bases lining up with TRBD2. Germline V gene data show CDR1 as GTSNPN and CDR2 as SVGIG (reference sequence). This CDR3 is 17 amino acids long. Trimming took 1 base from V and 0 from J; bases not matched to a gene: 7. The CDR3 loop reads CAWSGLAGRDSYNEQFF. DNA of the CDR3: TGTGCCTGGAGTGGCCTAGCGGGACGTGACTCCTACAATGAGCAGTTCTTC. The complete variable domain, with remaining parts taken from reference TRBV30 and TRBJ2-1, reads SQTIHQWPATLVQPVGSPLSLECTVEGTSNPNLYWYRQAAGRGLQLLFYSVGIGQISSEVPQNLSASRPQDRQFILSSKKLLLSDSGFYLCAWSGLAGRDSYNEQFFGPGTRLTVL.

This chain links TRBV29-1 with TRBJ2-2; tentatively, D is TRBD2 (5 bases). Looked up from germline, CDR1 is SQVTM and CDR2 is ANQGSEA. CDR3 size: 13 residues. V lost 6 bases, J lost 3 bases, and 11 bases lay in between. The CDR3 protein is CSVGVGDTGELFF. The DNA of the CDR3 is TGCAGCGTCGGGGTAGGCGACACCGGGGAGCTGTTTTTT.

This rearrangement joins TRBV10-3 to TRBJ2-3, with 13 bases lining up with TRBD2. Germline-derived CDR1 and CDR2 are ENHRY and SYGVKD. The CDR3 extends over 15 amino acids. V trimming: 10 bases; J trimming: 3 bases; junction bases outside the gene matches: 7. This chain's CDR3 is CATSLAGGGTDTQYF. Written as DNA, the CDR3 is TGTGCCACCTCACTAGCGGGGGGGGGAACAGATACGCAGTATTTT.

This clone has at least ten counts. This chain's CDR3 is CASSPPPTGPGANTGELFF. CDR3 DNA sequence: TGTGCCAGCAGCCCCCCCCCGACAGGGCCAGGGGCCAATACCGGGGAGCTGTTTTTT. This chain uses TRBV7-6 with TRBJ2-2; TRBD1 matches at 7 bases. V shed 5 bases and J 5 bases; nucleotides not matched to a gene: 20. Looked up from germline, CDR1 is SGHVS and CDR2 is FNYEAQ. The CDR3 spans 19 residues.

The V and J genes are TRBV19 and TRBJ2-1, with D hard to call. The CDR3 covers 12 residues. Trimming pared 0 bases from V and 6 bases from J, leaving 3 bases between. Germline assignment: CDR1 LNHDA and CDR2 SQIVND (reference sequence). The CDR3 loop reads CASSIDSNEQFF. Here the CDR3 DNA reads TGTGCCAGTAGTATAGACTCCAATGAGCAGTTCTTC.

V is TRBV7-2 and J is TRBJ2-3, with TRBD2 matching over 10 bases. This CDR3 contains 19 residues. With V trimmed by 3 bases and J by 2 bases, 14 bases remained unmatched. Germline CDR1 reads SGHTA; CDR2 reads FQGNSA. The CDR3 spells CASSLAVVAGGPPTDTQYF. Here the CDR3 DNA reads TGTGCCAGCAGCTTGGCTGTGGTAGCGGGGGGCCCCCCCACAGATACGCAGTATTTT.